The 15 T cell receptor beta chains below come from one sample, sequenced in a study of blood T cell repertoires in COVID-19. The data were produced by immunoSEQ multiplex PCR, yet TCRdb's version contains in-frame clones alone and is incomplete. Of about 260,000 clones in the sample, about 80% were seen once. Material for sequencing was peripheral blood. These receptors all come from a woman in her fifties or sixties who had recovered from COVID-19.

The V call is TRBV29-1, the J call TRBJ2-7; 11 positions agree with TRBD1. The germline V gene has CDR1 SQVTM and CDR2 ANQGSEA. V was clipped by 3 bases and J by 10 bases; unmatched bases: 5. The CDR3 is 12 residues long. The CDR3 reads CSVEGQGVEQYF. In DNA form, the CDR3 reads TGCAGCGTTGAGGGACAGGGGGTGGAACAGTACTTC.

V is TRBV14 and J is TRBJ1-1, with TRBD1 as a possible D gene (5 bases). The V end lost 4 bases, the J end lost 5 bases, and 14 bases lay between the germline ends. The CDR3 loop spans 14 amino acids. CDR1 and CDR2 (germline): SGHDN, FVKESK. CDR3 region: CASSPQGSGTEAFF. DNA of the CDR3: TGTGCCAGCAGCCCGCAGGGTAGTGGAACTGAAGCTTTCTTT.

This chain joins TRBV7-2 and TRBJ2-1; 8 bases match TRBD2. The CDR3 totals 16 residues. Germline V gene sequence: CDR1 SGHTA, CDR2 FQGNSA. With V trimmed by 0 bases and J by 4 bases, 5 bases remained unmatched. CDR3 loop: CASSLAAGGAYNEQFF. CDR3 DNA: TGTGCCAGCAGCTTAGCGGCGGGAGGTGCTTACAATGAGCAGTTCTTC.

The chain recombines TRBV5-1 with TRBJ2-1, with 9 bases identical to TRBD2. Germline V gene data show CDR1 as SGHRS and CDR2 as YFSETQ. The CDR3 runs to 17 residues. Germline trimming cut 3 bases from V and 2 bases from J; bases unmatched to any gene: 9. The CDR3 sequence: CASSWTAAGGPYNEQFF. Here the CDR3 DNA reads TGCGCCAGCAGCTGGACCGCGGCGGGGGGGCCCTACAATGAGCAGTTCTTC.

The chain recombines TRBV7-9 with TRBJ1-6; 7 bases map to TRBD1. The CDR3 is 16 amino acids. J lost 7 bases, V lost 4 bases, and 10 bases had no gene match. Germline V gene data show CDR1 as SEHNR and CDR2 as FQNEAQ (reference sequence). The CDR3 nucleotides read TGTGCCAGCAGCTCGTCAGGGGGAGGTCGGAATTCACCCCTCCACTTT. It encodes CASSSSGGGRNSPLHF. The full variable domain, rest sourced from reference TRBV7-9 and TRBJ1-6, is DTGVSQNPRHKITKRGQNVTFRCDPISEHNRLYWYRQTLGQGPEFLTYFQNEAQLEKSRLLSDRFSAERPKGSFSTLEIQRTEQGDSAMYLCASSSSGGGRNSPLHFGNGTRLTVT.

This clone was recorded a few times. The chain couples TRBV19 to TRBJ1-5; tentatively, D is TRBD1 (6 bases). Trimming shortened V by 5 bases and J by 5 bases, and 22 bases separated the two germline ends. The V gene's germline CDR1 is LNHDA and CDR2 SQIVND (reference sequence). This CDR3 has 17 amino acids. The CDR3 DNA is TGTGCCAGTAGTTCCCCCCCGGGGGCGGGAGTTTATCAGCCCCAGCATTTT. It yields the protein CASSSPPGAGVYQPQHF.

Here the CDR3 reads CASSSREGQPQHF. The CDR3 nucleotides read TGTGCCAGCAGTTCCAGGGAGGGACAGCCCCAGCATTTT. V gene TRBV27 combines with J gene TRBJ1-5, with D possibly matching TRBD1 (5 bases). Germline V gene lookup returns CDR1 MNHEY and CDR2 SMNVEV (reference sequence). The length of the CDR3 is 13 residues. The germline V and J ends were trimmed by 4 bases and 7 bases, with 11 bases remaining between them.

The rearrangement links TRBV28 to TRBJ1-5; 7 bases are a match to TRBD1. The CDR3 spans 16 residues. The germline V gene has CDR1 MDHEN and CDR2 SYDVKM. With V trimmed by 5 bases and J by 2 bases, 9 bases remained unmatched. CDR3 bases: TGTGCCAGCAGTCCAGCACAGGGGAATGGCAATCAGCCCCAGCATTTT. Translation: CASSPAQGNGNQPQHF.

This chain links TRBV5-1 with TRBJ2-2; D is perhaps TRBD1 (6 bases). Germline V CDR1 and CDR2: SGHRS, YFSETQ. The V and J ends lost 4 bases and 1 base respectively, with 11 bases between them. CDR3 length: 15 amino acids. CDR3 region: CASSLPRGNTGELFF. CDR3 DNA: TGCGCCAGCAGCCTTCCCAGGGGGAACACCGGGGAGCTGTTTTTT.

The V call is TRBV5-6, the J call TRBJ2-1, with 7 nucleotides matching TRBD2. V shed 0 bases, J shed 8 bases, and the junction held 2 bases outside the gene matches. CDR1 and CDR2 (germline): SGHDT, YYEEEE. The CDR3 length is 13 residues. The CDR3 DNA sequence: TGTGCCAGCAGCTTGGGAGGGAGGGATGAGCAGTTCTTC. Translated, it gives CASSLGGRDEQFF.

This sequence joins TRBV5-1 and TRBJ2-7, with TRBD2 as a possible D gene (6 bases). V gave up 3 bases and J gave up 2 bases, with 12 bases separating them. CDR1 and CDR2 from the germline V gene are SGHRS and YFSETQ. This CDR3 spans 14 amino acids. CDR3 bases: TGCGCCAGCAGCTCCTCCATAGCGGCCTACGAGCAGTACTTC. Residues: CASSSSIAAYEQYF.

CDR3 DNA sequence: TGTGCCTGGGGGGTGGGAGGGCGGCTCGTTTACAATGAGCAGTTCTTC. Amino acids: CAWGVGGRLVYNEQFF. V usage is TRBV30 and J usage is TRBJ2-1, with 7 bases matching TRBD2. The trim removed 5 bases at V and 4 bases at J, leaving 14 bases unmatched. CDR1 is GTSNPN, CDR2 SVGIG, per germline (reference sequence). This CDR3 contains 16 residues.

This clone rates as medium-sized (0.01 to 0.1%). An end of the junction does not agree with germline; a read error may underlie this. The V and J genes are TRBV2 and TRBJ2-1; 7 bases fit TRBD1. CDR1 and CDR2 from the germline V gene are SNHLY and FYNNEI. This CDR3 is 14 amino acids long. As DNA, the CDR3 is TGTGCCAGCAGTCGGGACAGTTCCTCCAATGAGCAGTTCTTC. Translated, it gives CASSRDSSSNEQFF.

The rearrangement links TRBV28 to TRBJ1-4; D is undetermined. CDR1 and CDR2 (germline): MDHEN, SYDVKM. This CDR3 has 14 residues. V gave up 5 bases and J gave up 2 bases, with 9 bases separating them. This CDR3 is CASSMKQTNEKLFF. The CDR3 nucleotides are TGTGCCAGCAGTATGAAACAGACTAATGAAAAACTGTTTTTT.

The V gene is TRBV7-8, the J gene TRBJ2-3; TRBD1 matches at 7 bases. The CDR3 runs 15 residues. CDR1 is SGHVS, CDR2 FQNEAQ, per germline. Trimming cost V 3 bases and J 4 bases; bases outside gene matches: 7. The CDR3 DNA sequence: TGTGCCAGCAGCTTCCCCGGGCAGGGGGCAGATACGCAGTATTTT. Translating it yields CASSFPGQGADTQYF.